A selection of T cell receptor beta chains follows, all from one sample in a study of regulatory T cells in long-lasting Graves disease. TCRdb re-derived calls from the multiplex PCR reads in MiXCR, one entry per CDR3 protein. Of approximately 400,000 distinct CDR3 sequences listed, around 11% are singletons. The same sample was also studied in work on T cells in Graves' hyperthyroidism and ophthalmopathy.

Sequencing used peripheral blood mononuclear cells (PBMCs), obtained at new diagnosis, from a patient treated with antithyroid drugs. The origin of the receptors is a woman under 30 with Graves disease. The CDR3 runs from the conserved cysteine through the conserved F or W. A D gene is named only where the DNA matches it firmly. Clone sizes are given selectively: once, few, many, or a class where the clone is expanded.

.,TRBV6-1,.,TRBJ1-1,TGTGCCAGCAGCATGGGCCTCGGCACTGAAGCTTTCTTT,CASSMGLGTEAFF
.,TRBV9,many,TRBJ2-2,TGTGCCAGCAGCGTAGCCCTCCCAGGGAAATATTCCGGGGAGCTGTTTTTT,CASSVALPGKYSGELFF
.,TRBV11-2,many,TRBJ2-3,TGTGCCAGCAGCTTTGGGACTAGCACAGATACGCAGTATTTT,CASSFGTSTDTQYF
.,TRBV5-1,.,TRBJ1-3,TGCGCCAGCAGCTTTGAGAACTCTGGAAACACCATATATTTT,CASSFENSGNTIYF
TRBD2,TRBV20-1,few,TRBJ2-2,TGCAGTGCTAGAGATGGTCTAGCGGTTAACACCGGGGAGCTGTTTTTT,CSARDGLAVNTGELFF
TRBD1,TRBV5-1,few,TRBJ2-1,TGCGCCAGCAGCCAATGGACAGGGAGGTCGGGAAATGAGCAGTTCTTC,CASSQWTGRSGNEQFF
.,TRBV7-6,many,TRBJ1-2,TGTGCCAGCAGCCTTTACGCCTCAGGTGGCTACACCTTC,CASSLYASGGYTF
.,TRBV3-1,many,TRBJ2-1,TGTGCCAGCAGCCAAGAGGGGGGTTTCGATGAGCAGTTCTTC,CASSQEGGFDEQFF
.,TRBV6-2/TRBV6-3,many,TRBJ1-1,TGTGCCAGCACCACGGGGGCAGCCCAAGCTTTCTTT,CASTTGAAQAFF
.,TRBV6-1,few,TRBJ1-5,TGTGCCAGCAGACGTCGAGGCAATCAGCCCCAGCATTTT,CASRRRGNQPQHF
.,TRBV6-1,.,TRBJ2-2,TGTGCCAGCCGGACGACAGAGAACACCGGGGAGCTGTTTTTT,CASRTTENTGELFF
.,TRBV20-1,many,TRBJ2-7,TGCAGTGCCAGAGGTAGGGACAACTACGAGCAGTACTTC,CSARGRDNYEQYF
TRBD2,TRBV11-3,many,TRBJ2-1,TGTGCCAGCAGCCCTACTAGCGGGGGGGGTGAGCAGTTCTTC,CASSPTSGGGEQFF
.,TRBV29-1,many,TRBJ1-3,TGCAGCGTTGGTATGGGCCAGGGAGGAAACACCATATATTTT,CSVGMGQGGNTIYF
.,TRBV7-9,.,TRBJ1-5,TGTGCCAGCAGCGGAACGGGGGGTCAGCCCCAGCATTTT,CASSGTGGQPQHF
TRBD2,TRBV18,many,TRBJ2-7,TGTGCCAGCTCACCAACCGCGCGCTCCGGGACTACCCACTACGAGCAGTACTTC,CASSPTARSGTTHYEQYF
.,TRBV4-1,few,TRBJ2-1,TGCGCCAGCAGCCAAGCTTTGGTCAGAGCTTTTGAGCAGTTCTTC,CASSQALVRAFEQFF
.,TRBV29-1,.,TRBJ1-4,TGCAGCGTCCTCGAAGGAAAACTGTTTTTT,CSVLEGKLFF
.,TRBV30,few,TRBJ2-2,TGTGCCTGGACACAAGGCACCACGAACACCGGGGAGCTGTTTTTT,CAWTQGTTNTGELFF
TRBD2,TRBV4-3,few,TRBJ2-2,TGCGCCAGCAGCCATTTAGGTCGGACTAGCGAATACACCGGGGAGCTGTTTTTT,CASSHLGRTSEYTGELFF
TRBD2,TRBV20-1,.,TRBJ2-7,TGCAGTGCTCCGCGACTAGCGGGGCGGGACGAGCAGTACTTC,CSAPRLAGRDEQYF
.,TRBV6-5,many,TRBJ1-3,TGTGCCAGCAGTTACATTTCCGGCTCTGGAAACACCATATATTTT,CASSYISGSGNTIYF
.,TRBV12-3/TRBV12-4,many,TRBJ2-1,TGTGCCAGCAGTACTGGAAGTACCTACAATGAGCAGTTCTTC,CASSTGSTYNEQFF
TRBD1,TRBV6-1,few,TRBJ1-5,TGTGCCAGCAGTAGAGGACAGGGTAATCTGGTTGCGCCCAAGCATTTT,CASSRGQGNLVAPKHF
.,TRBV7-2,many,TRBJ2-3,TGTGCCAGCAGCCCATATACGCAGTATTTT,CASSPYTQYF
.,TRBV30,many,TRBJ2-1,TGTGCCTGGAGTGCCCACGATGAGCAGTTCTTC,CAWSAHDEQFF
TRBD2,TRBV11-2,many,TRBJ2-1,TGTGCCAGCAGCCCCCACATCGGGGGGGACAATGAGCAGTTCTTC,CASSPHIGGDNEQFF
.,TRBV6-1,few,TRBJ2-3,TGTGCCAGCACCCTGCGGGACACAGGTACGCAGTATTTT,CASTLRDTGTQYF
.,TRBV28,.,TRBJ1-1,TGTGCCAGCACCCTCACAGAGGGCATGAACACTGAAGGTTTCTTT,CASTLTEGMNTEGFF
.,TRBV18,many,TRBJ1-1,TGTGCCAGCTCACCTACGAACACTGAAGCTTTCTTT,CASSPTNTEAFF
TRBD1,TRBV6-5,many,TRBJ1-3,TGTGCCAGCAGTTACGGGACAGTATCTGGAAACACCATATATTTT,CASSYGTVSGNTIYF
.,TRBV5-1,.,TRBJ1-2,TGCGCCAGCAGCTCCGACAGTAACTATGGCTACACCTTC,CASSSDSNYGYTF
.,TRBV24-1,many,TRBJ2-7,TGTGCCACCAGTGACCCTATTGACAGACCCTACGAGCAGTACTTC,CATSDPIDRPYEQYF
TRBD2,TRBV28,many,TRBJ2-1,TGTGCCAGCAGTTCGGGACTAGCGGGAGTCGGCAATGAGCAGTTCTTC,CASSSGLAGVGNEQFF
.,TRBV19,.,TRBJ2-3,TGTGCCAGTAGTTCGCTGGCGGAAGCCCCAGATACGCAGTATTTT,CASSSLAEAPDTQYF
.,TRBV5-1,many,TRBJ2-1,TGCGCCAGCATGCCCCGGGGGCACGGGTCCTACAATGAGCAGTTCTTC,CASMPRGHGSYNEQFF
.,TRBV12-3/TRBV12-4,.,TRBJ2-7,TGTGCCAGCAGCCCGGGACTCTCCCCCAAGAAGCAGTACTTC,CASSPGLSPKKQYF